This is a list of T cell receptor beta chains from one sample in a study of cytomegalovirus exposure and HLA in healthy donors. Data came from immunoSEQ multiplex PCR; TCRdb stores just in-frame clones and leaves some out. The data contain approximately 120,000 clones, more than 65% of them singletons. The sequenced material came from PBMCs. The receptor set was obtained from a man aged 35-49 years in good health and CMV-seropositive. CDR3s include the opening cysteine and the closing phenylalanine or tryptophan. D genes are given only for firm matches. Where a row states a size, it is once, few, many or the class of an expanded clone; other rows omit it.

size,V,J,D,DNA,CDR3
once,TRBV7-3,TRBJ2-7,TRBD1,TGTGCCACTCAATCCCCAGGGGGTGGAGAGCAGTACTTC,CATQSPGGGEQYF
-,TRBV18,TRBJ2-7,TRBD1,TGTGCCAGCTCAAACCAGCCCCGGGACAGGGCGACCGAGCAGTACTTC,CASSNQPRDRATEQYF
once,TRBV7-8,TRBJ2-7,-,TGTGCCAGCAGCTCGGACTTGAGCTCCTACGAGCAGTACTTC,CASSSDLSSYEQYF
-,TRBV5-4,TRBJ1-5,TRBD1,TGTGCCAGCAGCTTTGGAGGGGGCCTGAGCAATCAGCCCCAGCATTTT,CASSFGGGLSNQPQHF
-,TRBV6-5,TRBJ2-7,-,TGTGCCAGCAGGGGGGCAACGGGGCGCTCCTACGAGCAGTACTTC,CASRGATGRSYEQYF
few,TRBV15,TRBJ2-7,-,TGTGCCACCAGCAGAGTTCGGGGGGCGGTCCACGAGCAGTACTTC,CATSRVRGAVHEQYF
-,TRBV29-1,TRBJ2-1,TRBD2,TGCAGCGTTATTGTCGGAGCAGGCGGGGGTGAGCAGTTCTTC,CSVIVGAGGGEQFF
-,TRBV20-1,TRBJ2-7,-,TGCAGTGCTCTCTCCGCGCCCGAGCAGTACTTC,CSALSAPEQYF
once,TRBV28,TRBJ1-5,-,TGTGCCACCGGGTGGGGGGATCAGCCCCAGCATTTT,CATGWGDQPQHF
-,TRBV27,TRBJ2-7,TRBD1,TGTGCCAGCAGAAAAGACAGGGTCTCCTACGAGCAGTACTTC,CASRKDRVSYEQYF
-,TRBV18,TRBJ1-1,-,TGTGCCAGCTCACGCAGGGATAACACTGAAGCTTTCTTT,CASSRRDNTEAFF
-,TRBV5-4,TRBJ2-7,-,TGTGCCAGCAGCCCTGGAGGCACCTACGAGCAGTACTTC,CASSPGGTYEQYF
-,TRBV28,TRBJ1-2,TRBD1,TGTGCCAGCAGGCGACAGGGATTTGGCTATGGCTACACCTTC,CASRRQGFGYGYTF
-,TRBV19,TRBJ2-1,TRBD2,TGTGCCAGTCAGAGAAGGACTAGCGGGGGGAGCTCCTACAATGAGCAGTTCTTC,CASQRRTSGGSSYNEQFF
-,TRBV13,TRBJ2-1,-,TGTGCCAGCAGCTTATCGGGGCGACAGGACGGCTACAATGAGCAGTTCTTC,CASSLSGRQDGYNEQFF
-,TRBV2,TRBJ2-7,-,TGTGCCAGCAGTGGGCCCGGGAGCTCCTACGAGCAGTACTTC,CASSGPGSSYEQYF
-,TRBV5-1,TRBJ1-2,-,TGCGCCAGCAGCCCCTTCCCCCTCGAGAACTCCCCTGGCTACACCTTC,CASSPFPLENSPGYTF
medium-sized,TRBV4-3,TRBJ2-7,TRBD1,TGCGCCAGCAGCCAAGAGGGACAGGGTAACTACGAGCAGTACTTC,CASSQEGQGNYEQYF
-,TRBV5-1,TRBJ2-3,TRBD2,TGCGCCAGCAGCTTTGTGGGGACTAGCGGATCAGATACGCAGTATTTT,CASSFVGTSGSDTQYF
-,TRBV6-6,TRBJ2-7,TRBD1,TGTGCCAGCAGTTGGGACAGGGGAGACTCCGAGCAGTACTTC,CASSWDRGDSEQYF
-,TRBV7-2,TRBJ2-1,TRBD1,TGTGCCAGCAGCGGGGGGTCGGGACAGGGTGCCAGGGAGCAGTTCTTC,CASSGGSGQGAREQFF
-,TRBV9,TRBJ2-3,TRBD2,TGTGCCAGCAGCGCGCTGAAGGGACTAGCTCGCACAGATACGCAGTATTTT,CASSALKGLARTDTQYF
-,TRBV5-1,TRBJ1-3,TRBD1,TGCGCCAGCAGCTCCGGGACAGGGGGTACAGGAAACACCATATATTTT,CASSSGTGGTGNTIYF
-,TRBV5-1,TRBJ2-2,TRBD2,TGCGCCAGCAGCTTCTCCCTAGCGGGGACCGGGGAGCTGTTTTTT,CASSFSLAGTGELFF
once,TRBV5-4,TRBJ1-5,-,TGTGCCAGCAGCAAAGGGGGTGATAGCAATCAGCCCCAGCATTTT,CASSKGGDSNQPQHF